The 3 T cell receptor beta chains given below trace back to one sample, sequenced in a study of T cell responses to AZD1222 COVID-19 vaccine. The repertoire was sequenced with immunoSEQ multiplex PCR; TCRdb's copy has only in-frame clones and lacks some. The sample holds 150,000 or so clones, over 80% seen once. Specimen: peripheral blood, collected on day 0 of AZD1222 vaccination. The origin of the receptors is an adult in good health.

This chain joins TRBV20-1 and TRBJ2-7; no definite D call. V lost 2 bases to trimming and J lost 4 bases, with 6 bases between them. The germline V gene encodes CDR1 DFQATT and CDR2 SNEGSKA (reference sequence). This CDR3 region has 11 residues. The CDR3 loop is CSARSRYEQYF. DNA of the CDR3: TGCAGTGCTAGATCCAGATACGAGCAGTACTTC.

The gene calls are TRBV6-5 and TRBJ1-1; a possible D gene is TRBD1 (5 bases). This CDR3 comprises 14 residues. Germline-derived CDR1 and CDR2 are MNHEY and SVGAGI. V lost 0 bases and J 8 bases, leaving 13 bases between the germline ends. Written as DNA, the CDR3 is TGTGCCAGCAGTTACTCTCGGGGAAGGGGCGAAGCTTTCTTT. Amino acid sequence: CASSYSRGRGEAFF.

The chain recombines TRBV28 with TRBJ2-5; the match to TRBD2 covers 10 bases. Germline CDR1 MDHEN, CDR2 SYDVKM. V was pared by 9 bases and J by 5 bases, with 9 bases of the junction left unmatched. This CDR3 is built from 14 residues. CDR3 region: CASTPGLAAETQYF. CDR3 coding DNA: TGTGCCAGTACACCCGGACTAGCGGCGGAGACCCAGTACTTC.